This TCR beta chain was captured in a study of cytomegalovirus exposure and HLA in healthy donors. The germline V gene has CDR1 LNHNV and CDR2 YYDKDF (reference sequence). The ends were cut back, 0 bases at V and 5 bases at J, with 10 bases in the middle. The CDR3 is 14 amino acids. Overall study results and limits: The authors enumerated over 150 TCR beta chains as linked to cytomegalovirus.

With regard to this clone: What it binds is unknown.

The PCR had 60 Vbeta and 13 Jbeta primers. Sequencing used immunoSEQ multiplex PCR; TCRdb keeps in-frame clones, though not all of them. Recorded for this sample: about 170,000 clones. This rearrangement joins TRBV15 to TRBJ1-1, with TRBD1 as a possible D gene (5 bases). Sequenced input: PBMCs. The receptor's source is a woman aged 18 to 35 in good health and CMV-seropositive. The CDR3 loop reads CATSREGRGTEAFF. The CDR3 DNA follows: TGTGCCACCAGCAGAGAAGGTCGGGGGACTGAAGCTTTCTTT. Combining the CDR3 with reference TRBV15 and TRBJ1-1 gives the whole variable domain DAMVIQNPRYQVTQFGKPVTLSCSQTLNHNVMYWYQQKSSQAPKLLFHYYDKDFNNEADTPDNFQSRRPNTSFCFLDIRSPGLGDTAMYLCATSREGRGTEAFFGQGTRLTVV.